The sequence of this T cell receptor beta chain was determined in a study of T cell responses to AZD1222 COVID-19 vaccine (TCRdb year 2021). Study-level background: Because spike-specific TCR depth and breadth did not differ between the two schedules, AZD1222 recipients who got a second dose at roughly 4 weeks were pooled with those who got a second dose at roughly 12 weeks. A total of under 250 trial participants underwent TCR sequencing, of whom approximately 200 had received two doses of AZD1222 and some 25 had received two doses of the MenACWY control vaccine. Trial participants were enrolled by age into 18-55, 56-69 and 70-plus year subgroups, with about 150, 27 and 61 TCR-sequenced participants respectively.

For this clone: This clone's antigen is unknown. One base away there is no much larger clone; base qualities are not given.

The time point label on this specimen signifies: baseline before first vaccination. The vaccinee samples were drawn from two UK trials, COV001 and COV002, one of which was a single-blind randomized controlled phase 2/3 trial testing AZD1222 (ChAdOx1 nCoV-19) in healthy adults. For TCRbeta chain sequencing, PBMC samples were collected from trial participants at day 0 and at day 28 after the second dose. There are 13 amino acids in the CDR3, from cysteine to phenylalanine inclusive. The only DNA kept is the CDR3, 39 bases in frame from the first base. Deletion took 0 bases off V and 10 bases off J, with a span of 12 bases between the germline ends. The germline V gene supplies CDR1 MDHEN and CDR2 SYDVKM. The CDR3 regions of human TCRbeta chains were analyzed by immunosequencing. The study's own analysis went as follows. TCRs in the repertoires were compared against a reference library of SARS-CoV-2-specific TCRs that had been generated with the MIRA antigen-specificity platform. Breadth was defined as the fraction of unique TCRs that were SARS-CoV-2-associated, and depth was defined as the fraction of total T cells that were SARS-CoV-2-associated. Using the MIRA data, each spike-specific TCR was assigned both to the spike region to which the TCR was reactive and to a CD4 or CD8 class. Log10-transformed breadth and depth values were compared by one-way ANOVA with Sidak's multiple comparisons tests. TCRdb limited this immuneACCESS table to in-frame rearrangements with V and J called. A share of clones is missing; checked studies link under half to unresolved V genes, and the rest is unexplained. That table supplies the V and J calls and clone size; D and trimming were determined from the DNA. Recorded for this sample are under 200,000 clones; 90% of them occurred a single time. In total, the top ten clones hold roughly 1.6% of the sample.

What the authors observed across the whole study: Conclusions about previously exposed vaccinees are limited, since just six AZD1222 recipients were seropositive for SARS-CoV-2 at baseline. Participants were mostly white British, with more females than males. The authors suggested clonal diversity may have been underestimated. The vaccine-associated CD4 TCRs covered the entire spike protein, and the dominant responses fell in regions 160-218 and 743-854. In the small 56-69-year group, the increase in depth fell short of significance, most likely because of low power. Spike-specific TCR breadth and depth rose significantly after two AZD1222 doses compared with day 0 and with MenACWY recipients. Because no day 14 peak-response samples were available, repertoires were characterized only after the peak T cell response. Epitopes outside the regions mutated in the B.1.351 and B.1.1.7 variants were reportedly recognized by nearly half of the unique spike-specific TCRs.

The rearranged chain carries TRBV28 and TRBJ1-1, with the D gene call left open. Sequencing used peripheral blood, obtained on day 0 of AZD1222 vaccination. This receptor was identified in an adult in good health. The CDR3 protein is CASSLWWQEAAFF. The DNA reads TGTGCCAGCAGTTTATGGTGGCAGGAGGCAGCTTTCTTT.